The sequence of this T cell receptor (beta chain) was determined in a study of T cell repertoires in cytomegalovirus infection. Study overall: Public signatures in TCR beta pointed to CMV infection and matching HLA type. Regarding the study as a whole: Carriage of CMV together with the relevant HLA was identifiable through cumulative public TCR beta family frequency.

Comment on this clonotype: Its cognate antigen is unknown.

Germline CDR1 reads MNHEY; CDR2 reads SVGEGT. V gave up 0 bases and J gave up 1 base, with 13 bases separating them. The length of the CDR3 is 16 residues. TCRdb passed the reads through MiXCR, listing each CDR3 protein once. The sample consists of about 52,000 distinct CDR3 sequences, roughly a fifth of them appearing once. The chain has TRBV6-2 or TRBV6-3 and TRBJ2-7; D unresolved. The sequence came from a human donor in good health (CMV status not recorded). Some clones in this sample may be carry-over from other donors' samples. Sequencing used CD8+ T cells from cultured PBMCs, obtained from culture after CMV antigen stimulation. DNA for the CDR3: TGTGCCAGCAGTTACTCCGAGGCTACCGGTTCCTACGAGCAGTACTTC. Its translation is CASSYSEATGSYEQYF.